The 2 T cell receptor beta chains below come from one sample, sequenced in a study of blood T cell repertoires in COVID-19. Method: immunoSEQ multiplex PCR; TCRdb's copy keeps in-frame clones and lacks some. Of 300,000 to 350,000 clones in the sample, roughly 90% are singletons; the top ten hold roughly 7%. Sequencing input: peripheral blood. The receptors were sampled from a woman younger than 45 with COVID-19, enrolled during active disease.

The chain combines TRBV7-9 with TRBJ2-5, with D possibly TRBD2 on 6 matching bases. Germline loops: CDR1 SEHNR, CDR2 FQNEAQ (reference sequence). V was clipped by 3 bases and J by 11 bases, with 16 bases between them. This CDR3 spans 13 amino acids. The chain's CDR3 is CASSFGGPGNQYF. DNA for the CDR3: TGTGCCAGCAGCTTCGGGGGACCAGGAAATCAGTACTTC. The complete variable domain, with remaining parts taken from reference TRBV7-9 and TRBJ2-5, reads DTGVSQNPRHKITKRGQNVTFRCDPISEHNRLYWYRQTLGQGPEFLTYFQNEAQLEKSRLLSDRFSAERPKGSFSTLEIQRTEQGDSAMYLCASSFGGPGNQYFGPGTRLLVL.

The genes are TRBV9 and TRBJ1-2; possible D gene TRBD1, 6 bases. This CDR3 has 14 residues. CDR1 and CDR2 from the germline V gene are SGDLS and YYNGEE. The germline V and J ends were trimmed by 0 bases and 2 bases, with 8 bases remaining between them. The CDR3 nucleotides are TGTGCCAGCAGCGTAGGAGGGGGAAACTATGGCTACACCTTC. Translation gives CASSVGGGNYGYTF.